The next 14 T cell receptor beta chains were all read from a single sample in a study of cytotoxic CD8 clonotypes in ibrutinib-treated CLL. Measured with immunoSEQ multiplex PCR; TCRdb has only the in-frame clones, and not every one. The sample holds 14,000 or so clones, about two thirds seen once. This specimen was PBMCs, taken before ibrutinib treatment. The receptor source for this set is a human donor with chronic lymphocytic leukemia.

The V gene is TRBV9, the J gene TRBJ2-5; D is possibly TRBD2 (7 bases). CDR1 is SGDLS, CDR2 YYNGEE, per germline. V lost 3 bases and J 5 bases, leaving 17 bases between the germline ends. The CDR3 loop spans 15 amino acids. The CDR3 spells CASSGLWGGRETQYF. In DNA form, the CDR3 reads TGTGCCAGCAGCGGCCTCTGGGGGGGGCGGGAGACCCAGTACTTC.

In this sample, this clone turned up a few times. The CDR3 DNA sequence: TGTGCCAGCAGTTGGGCCCCGGGATATTACGAGCAGTACTTC. It is translated as CASSWAPGYYEQYF. This sequence joins TRBV27 and TRBJ2-7, with D maybe TRBD2 (5 bases). The V and J ends lost 4 bases and 4 bases respectively, with 14 bases between them. The CDR3 is made up of 14 amino acids. Per germline, CDR1 MNHEY and CDR2 SMNVEV (reference sequence).

Sample share makes this clone large. The chain links TRBV30 to TRBJ1-2; possible D gene TRBD1, 6 bases. CDR1 and CDR2 (germline): GTSNPN, SVGIG (reference sequence). V lost 3 bases and J 5 bases, leaving 19 bases between the germline ends. The CDR3 is 15 residues long. The DNA of the CDR3 is TGTGCCTGGAGGACTAACGTACAGGGAGGGTATGGCTACACCTTC. Translation gives CAWRTNVQGGYGYTF. Full variable domain (remainder filled in from reference TRBV30 and TRBJ1-2): SQTIHQWPATLVQPVGSPLSLECTVEGTSNPNLYWYRQAAGRGLQLLFYSVGIGQISSEVPQNLSASRPQDRQFILSSKKLLLSDSGFYLCAWRTNVQGGYGYTFGSGTRLTVV.

V gene TRBV5-1 combines with J gene TRBJ2-5, with 8 positions matching TRBD1. After removal of 3 bases from V and 2 bases from J, the junction contained 6 bases not matched to a gene. Germline V gene sequence: CDR1 SGHRS, CDR2 YFSETQ. The CDR3 totals 15 residues. CDR3 coding DNA: TGCGCCAGCAGCTCGTTGGACAGGGCGCAAGAGACCCAGTACTTC. Its translation: CASSSLDRAQETQYF. Filled out from reference TRBV5-1 and TRBJ2-5, the complete variable domain reads KAGVTQTPRYLIKTRGQQVTLSCSPISGHRSVSWYQQTPGQGLQFLFEYFSETQRNKGNFPGRFSGRQFSNSRSEMNVSTLELGDSALYLCASSSLDRAQETQYFGPGTRLLVL.

The chain carries TRBV7-9 and TRBJ2-3, with 7 positions matching TRBD1. Germline CDR1 and CDR2: SEHNR and FQNEAQ (reference sequence). The junction had 10 bases not matched to a gene; V was cut back by 4 bases and J by 0 bases. The CDR3 loop spans 17 amino acids. CDR3 in DNA: TGTGCCAGCAGCTCCCTCGGGACAGAAAAAAGCACAGATACGCAGTATTTT. Protein: CASSSLGTEKSTDTQYF.

The V call is TRBV29-1, the J call TRBJ1-1; no clear D gene. Looked up from germline, CDR1 is SQVTM and CDR2 is ANQGSEA. The CDR3 spans 13 residues. Between the trimmed V and J ends, which lost 6 bases and 4 bases, there was a span of 15 bases. CDR3 protein: CSVGLGVATEAFF. The CDR3 region has the DNA TGCAGCGTCGGACTCGGGGTCGCCACTGAAGCTTTCTTT.

This clone was recorded a few times. The V call is TRBV20-1, the J call TRBJ1-1; D remains ambiguous. The CDR3 has 11 residues. Trimming removed 0 bases from V and 9 bases from J, with 8 bases in between. Germline-derived CDR1 and CDR2 are DFQATT and SNEGSKA (reference sequence). In DNA, the CDR3 is TGCAGTGCTAGAGAGCTGGGTCAAGCTTTCTTT. It translates to CSARELGQAFF.

J is TRBJ1-2 and V is TRBV9, with D perhaps matching TRBD1 (6 bases). The V gene lost 3 bases and the J gene lost 8 bases, with 17 bases spanning the gap. The CDR3 length is 14 residues. Germline values: CDR1 SGDLS, CDR2 YYNGEE. The CDR3 DNA follows: TGTGCCAGCAGCGAATCCGACAGGCCCGCGGGCTACACCTTC. It yields the protein CASSESDRPAGYTF.

This chain connects TRBV7-9 to TRBJ2-3; TRBD2 is a possible D gene (5 bases). The CDR3 spans 16 residues. CDR1 and CDR2 (germline): SEHNR, FQNEAQ (reference sequence). The V gene lost 5 bases and the J gene lost 3 bases, with 18 bases spanning the gap. The CDR3 DNA sequence: TGTGCCAGCAGCCGTTGGGTATCACCGGGGACAGATACGCAGTATTTT. Translating gives CASSRWVSPGTDTQYF.

The chain carries TRBV10-2 and TRBJ1-1, with D perhaps matching TRBD1 (5 bases). The V end was cut by 2 bases, the J end by 4 bases, with 8 bases between. Germline V gives CDR1 WSHSY, CDR2 SAAADI. The CDR3 is 13 residues long. The CDR3 DNA reads as TGCGCCAGCAGTGAGGTAGGGGCCACTGAAGCTTTCTTT. Amino acid sequence: CASSEVGATEAFF.

The rearrangement uses TRBV5-4 and TRBJ2-1; 8 positions match TRBD2. V was clipped by 4 bases and J by 0 bases; unmatched bases: 9. This CDR3 region has 17 residues. Germline CDR1 reads SGHNT; CDR2 reads YYREEE (reference sequence). The CDR3 is CASSHTAGASSYNEQFF. The CDR3 DNA is TGTGCCAGCAGCCACACAGCGGGGGCGAGCTCCTACAATGAGCAGTTCTTC.

The chain combines TRBV9 with TRBJ2-7, with 7 bases matching TRBD1. The germline gives CDR1 SGDLS, CDR2 YYNGEE. The CDR3 length is 16 residues. The V segment lost 4 bases and the J segment 3 bases; nucleotides outside the gene matches: 13. CDR3 DNA sequence: TGTGCCAGCAGCCCTCAGGTAGGGGGCAATTACTACGAGCAGTACTTC. Residues: CASSPQVGGNYYEQYF.

This clone was detected ten times or more. J is TRBJ2-7 and V is TRBV4-1; TRBD1 might be the D (6 bases). This CDR3 has 13 residues. Germline CDR1 MGHRA, CDR2 YSYEKL. The germline V and J ends were trimmed by 5 bases and 2 bases, with 10 bases remaining between them. CDR3 protein: CASSYRDTYEQYF. CDR3 coding DNA: TGCGCCAGCAGCTACAGGGACACCTACGAGCAGTACTTC.

This chain joins TRBV14 and TRBJ2-5, with 7 bases fitting TRBD1. The CDR3 is 13 residues long. Trimming took 1 base from V and 4 from J; bases not matched to a gene: 0. Germline assignment: CDR1 SGHDN and CDR2 FVKESK. CDR3 amino acids: CASSQGQGETQYF. The CDR3, as DNA: TGTGCCAGCAGCCAAGGACAGGGAGAGACCCAGTACTTC.